This T cell receptor beta chain appears in the sequencing data of a study of shared clonotypes between healthy human individuals. About 90 million PBMCs per unsorted sample were used for genomic DNA. Sequencing used immunoSEQ multiplex PCR; TCRdb keeps in-frame clones, though not all of them. The table includes 470,000 or so clones, over 70% detected once. Germline V gene sequence: CDR1 SGHRS, CDR2 YFSETQ. This CDR3 region has 15 residues. The J segment lost 5 bases and the V segment lost 3 bases, leaving 6 bases of the junction unmatched. The genes are TRBV5-1 and TRBJ2-3; the match to TRBD1 covers 10 bases. The receptor was isolated from a woman aged 40 to 55 in good health. Some clones in this sample may be carry-over from other donors' samples. Sequenced: PBMCs. CDR3 protein: CASSSGQGVQDTQYF. The CDR3 DNA reads as TGCGCCAGCAGCTCAGGACAGGGGGTTCAAGATACGCAGTATTTT.